A single sample gave rise to the 22 T cell receptor beta chains below, sequenced in a study of tumor-infiltrating lymphocytes in oesophageal squamous cell carcinoma. TCRdb re-analysed the PCR reads in MiXCR, keeping a single row per CDR3 protein. The table includes over 10,000 distinct CDR3 sequences, more than 40% detected once. Sequenced: normal esophageal tissue next to the tumor. These TCRs come from a male donor with esophageal squamous cell carcinoma.

In its sample, this clonotype ranks as medium-sized. The V gene is TRBV12-3 or TRBV12-4, the J gene TRBJ1-1; D not certain. V lost 0 bases and J lost 0, with 5 bases in between. This CDR3 has 14 amino acids. The CDR3 DNA reads TGTGCCAGCAGTTTAGCGCAGGTGAACACTGAAGCTTTCTTT. Its protein product is CASSLAQVNTEAFF.

The chain has TRBV7-8 and TRBJ2-1, with a tentative D call TRBD1 (5 bases). CDR3 length: 15 amino acids. With 2 bases removed from V and 1 base from J, the gap between germline ends came to 9 bases. Per the germline V gene, CDR1 is SGHVS and CDR2 is FQNEAQ. The CDR3: CASSLMGPSYNEQFF. Here the CDR3 DNA reads TGTGCCAGCAGCTTAATGGGGCCGTCCTACAATGAGCAGTTCTTC.

V and J are TRBV4-1 and TRBJ2-1; 7 positions agree with TRBD2. Per the germline V gene, CDR1 is MGHRA and CDR2 is YSYEKL. Losses at the gene ends were 1 base for V and 8 bases for J; bases not matched to a gene: 14. The CDR3 covers 17 residues. In DNA form, the CDR3 reads TGCGCCAGCAGCCAAGGGGGTCGAGGCGGGAGTGGCGATGAGCAGTTCTTC. Its protein is CASSQGGRGGSGDEQFF.

Details on this clonotype: A much larger clone lies a single base off, so this may be a read error. The V call is TRBV2, the J call TRBJ2-3, with 7 bases aligning to TRBD1. The end of the DNA is better explained by TRBJ2-1, so the J call may be wrong. In germline, CDR1 is SNHLY, CDR2 FYNNEI. This CDR3 is built from 14 residues. CDR3 nucleotides: TGTGCCAGCAGCTTGGGACAGCAACCCTACGAGCAGTTCTTC. It codes for CASSLGQQPYEQFF.

The chain has TRBV5-5 and TRBJ2-5; weak D call: TRBD1 (5 bases). The DNA end favors TRBJ2-7, so the J call may be wrong. The CDR3 runs 16 residues. Germline V CDR1 and CDR2: SGHKS, YYEKEE (reference sequence). Here the CDR3 DNA reads TGTGCCAGCAGCTTGGATCCAGGGAAGGTTACCTACGAGCAGTACTTC. Translation: CASSLDPGKVTYEQYF.

With regard to this clonotype: A much larger clone lies one base from this, so it may be a read error. The conserved closing phenylalanine or tryptophan is absent in this CDR3, likely reflecting a read error. The limits of the CDR3 on the DNA are not certain, so only TCRdb's listed CDR3 is given. This sequence joins TRBV7-8 and TRBJ2-3; the tabulated D call, TRBD2, remains unverified against the DNA. Germline CDR1 and CDR2: SGHVS and FQNEAQ. The CDR3 is made up of 12 amino acids, end residues included. CDR3 sequence: CASRTGPYEQYS.

This chain connects TRBV6-2 or TRBV6-3 to TRBJ2-3, with 11 bases aligning to TRBD1. Gene TRBJ1-6 matches the end of the DNA better, so the J call may be wrong. The CDR3 totals 18 residues. The germline gives CDR1 MNHEY, CDR2 SVGEGT. CDR3 amino acids: CASSYSRGQGAYNSPLHF. The CDR3 bases are TGTGCCAGCAGTTACTCGAGGGGACAGGGGGCCTATAATTCACCCCTCCACTTT.

This clonotype was recorded once. The V gene is TRBV7-2, the J gene TRBJ2-4; 11 nucleotides align to TRBD2. The DNA end is a closer match to TRBJ2-7, so the J assignment may be wrong. The CDR3 has 17 amino acids. Germline CDR1 and CDR2: SGHTA and FQGNSA. This CDR3 reads CASSLAPTSGAAYEQYF. The CDR3 nucleotides read TGTGCCAGCAGCTTAGCCCCGACTAGCGGGGCCGCCTACGAGCAGTACTTC.

V is TRBV6-1 and J is TRBJ2-3, with a tentative D call TRBD2 (5 bases). V was cut by 3 bases and J by 0 bases, with 10 bases left in between. Germline CDR1 MNHNS, CDR2 SASEGT. The CDR3 loop spans 15 amino acids. The CDR3 DNA is TGTGCCAGCAGTGACGCCCGGACTAGCACAGATACGCAGTATTTT. The encoded protein is CASSDARTSTDTQYF.

This clonotype was detected only once. The CDR3 nucleotides read TGTGCCAGCAGCGCCCAGGGGGCAGATACGCAGTATTTT. It translates to CASSAQGADTQYF. This chain connects TRBV7-3 to TRBJ2-3, with 7 bases that match TRBD1. With 5 bases clipped from V and 4 bases from J, the junction kept 3 bases outside the gene matches. Germline V gene lookup returns CDR1 SGHTA and CDR2 FQGTGA. The length of the CDR3 is 13 residues.

This clonotype is termed medium-sized. The rearrangement links TRBV7-9 to TRBJ2-1, with D uncertain. The germline gives CDR1 SEHNR, CDR2 FQNEAQ (reference sequence). CDR3 length equals 11 residues. Deletions cut 8 bases from V and 5 bases from J, with 7 bases between. Written as DNA, the CDR3 is TGTGCCAGCGTACGGGACAATGAGCAGTTCTTC. Protein sequence: CASVRDNEQFF.

This clonotype showed up many times. The rearrangement joins TRBV6-1 to TRBJ2-7; D possibly corresponds to TRBD1 (5 bases). This CDR3 spans 17 amino acids. CDR1 and CDR2 (germline): MNHNS, SASEGT. V was trimmed by 7 bases and J by 5 bases, leaving 27 bases between them. CDR3 residues: CASTPSYRSRGGDEQYF. As DNA, the CDR3 is TGTGCCAGCACTCCCAGTTACAGGAGTCGCGGTGGGGACGAGCAGTACTTC.

This clonotype was observed at least ten times. V usage is TRBV20-1 and J usage is TRBJ1-2; 9 bases match TRBD1. Germline V gives CDR1 DFQATT, CDR2 SNEGSKA (reference sequence). The CDR3 runs 13 residues. V lost 6 bases to trimming and J lost 6 bases; unmatched junction nucleotides: 8. The CDR3 is CSARTGEVDGYTF. The CDR3 nucleotides read TGCAGTGCAAGGACAGGGGAGGTTGATGGCTACACCTTC.

This clonotype was counted many times. This chain links TRBV19 with TRBJ2-1, with 14 positions matching TRBD2. Losses at the gene ends were 2 bases for V and 7 bases for J; bases not matched to a gene: 7. The germline V gene encodes CDR1 LNHDA and CDR2 SQIVND (reference sequence). The length of the CDR3 is 17 residues. CDR3 sequence (DNA): TGTGCCAGTAGTATACAAGGACTAGCGGGAGGCAAGAATGAGCAGTTCTTC. Translating it yields CASSIQGLAGGKNEQFF.

This clonotype turned up a few times. The chain is built from TRBV7-6 and TRBJ2-1; 8 bases fit TRBD1. The end of the DNA aligns better with TRBJ1-2, so the J call may be wrong. The germline V gene encodes CDR1 SGHVS and CDR2 FNYEAQ. CDR3 length equals 15 residues. In DNA form, the CDR3 reads TGTGCCAGCAGCTTAGGACAGGGGCGCGAGTATGGCTACACCTTC. It translates to CASSLGQGREYGYTF.

The rearrangement uses TRBV6-2 or TRBV6-3 and TRBJ2-3; the match to TRBD2 covers 8 bases. The J call may be mistaken, given a closer DNA end match to TRBJ2-7. Per germline, CDR1 MNHEY and CDR2 SVGEGT. This CDR3 region has 15 residues. The CDR3 spells CASSDFLGRAVEQYF. The CDR3 nucleotides read TGTGCCAGCAGTGATTTTCTCGGGAGGGCCGTTGAGCAGTACTTC.

This chain joins TRBV2 and TRBJ2-5; 12 nucleotides agree with TRBD2. V dropped 2 bases and J dropped 5; count of bases not matched to a gene: 9. The CDR3 is 17 residues long. Germline lookup yields CDR1 SNHLY and CDR2 FYNNEI. CDR3 DNA: TGTGCCAGCAGTGAATCTGGCCGGACTAGCGGGAAGGAGACCCAGTACTTC. Translated: CASSESGRTSGKETQYF.

CDR3: CASSLSRVRGEKLFF. In DNA, the CDR3 is TGTGCCAGCAGCTTGTCGAGGGTTCGTGGTGAAAAACTGTTTTTT. The rearrangement links TRBV7-2 to TRBJ1-4; D uncertain. The CDR3 totals 15 residues. Germline CDR1 and CDR2: SGHTA and FQGNSA. V was cut by 3 bases and J by 7 bases, with 15 bases left in between.

V and J are TRBV5-6 and TRBJ1-5; D remains ambiguous. V was clipped by 4 bases and J by 0 bases, with 8 bases between them. The CDR3 consists of 14 residues. The germline gives CDR1 SGHDT, CDR2 YYEEEE. The CDR3 loop reads CASSMWSSNQPQHF. The CDR3 nucleotides read TGTGCCAGCAGCATGTGGAGTAGCAATCAGCCCCAGCATTTT.

V usage is TRBV7-6 and J usage is TRBJ2-3, with TRBD2 identical over 9 bases. The DNA matches TRBJ2-7 better at its end, which makes the J call doubtful. Looked up from germline, CDR1 is SGHVS and CDR2 is FNYEAQ. The CDR3 has 17 residues. The CDR3 DNA reads as TGTGCCAGCAGCTTGGGGTTCTGGCGGGGGGGCTCAAATGAGCAGTACTTC. Protein sequence: CASSLGFWRGGSNEQYF.

The V gene is TRBV7-6, the J gene TRBJ1-1; the D is unclear. Trimming pared 5 bases from V and 1 base from J, leaving 8 bases between. Per germline, CDR1 SGHVS and CDR2 FNYEAQ. This CDR3 contains 13 residues. In nucleotides, the CDR3 is TGTGCCAGCAGCGCTACAAGGAACACTGAAGCTTTCTTT. Amino acids: CASSATRNTEAFF.

The chain is built from TRBV7-3 and TRBJ2-5; TRBD1 agrees at 12 bases. The V segment lost 5 bases and the J segment 5 bases; nucleotides outside the gene matches: 15. This CDR3 contains 18 residues. Germline V CDR1 and CDR2: SGHTA, FQGTGA. The CDR3 DNA is TGTGCCAGCAGCCCGGGGGTGGGACAGGGGGCAGGGTGGGAGACCCAGTACTTC. Residues: CASSPGVGQGAGWETQYF.